Shown below are 8 T cell receptor beta chains from a single sample sequenced in a study of T cell changes during pregnancy in multiple sclerosis. The data were produced by immunoSEQ multiplex PCR, yet TCRdb's version contains in-frame clones alone and is incomplete. The data show 45,000 or so clones, with 91% seen just once and around 9.2% held by the top ten. This sample comprised CD8+ T cells from peripheral blood mononuclear cells, obtained after pregnancy. These receptors originate from a female donor with multiple sclerosis, enrolled in a pregnancy study.

The chain recombines TRBV5-5 with TRBJ1-5; D not certain. This CDR3 is built from 13 residues. Trimming pared 1 base from V and 4 bases from J, leaving 6 bases between. Germline CDR1 and CDR2: SGHKS and YYEKEE (reference sequence). CDR3 amino acids: CASSLWQNQPQHF. CDR3 nucleotide sequence: TGTGCCAGCAGCTTGTGGCAGAATCAGCCCCAGCATTTT.

The genes are TRBV4-3 and TRBJ1-1; D is unclear. Germline V CDR1 and CDR2: LGHNA, YSLEER. Trimming shortened V by 4 bases and J by 1 base, and 13 bases separated the two germline ends. This CDR3 region has 15 residues. In DNA, the CDR3 is TGCGCCAGCAGCCCTTGGGGAGGGCAGAACACTGAAGCTTTCTTT. This encodes CASSPWGGQNTEAFF.

This chain links TRBV4-3 with TRBJ2-3; D ambiguous. This CDR3 has 15 amino acids. Trimming pared 0 bases from V and 2 bases from J, leaving 9 bases between. Germline V lookup: CDR1 LGHNA, CDR2 YSLEER. The CDR3 reads CASSQDARLTDTQYF. CDR3 sequence (DNA): TGCGCCAGCAGCCAAGACGCGAGGCTCACAGATACGCAGTATTTT.

The chain has TRBV4-2 and TRBJ1-1, with 9 bases matching TRBD1. Germline V gene lookup returns CDR1 LGHNA and CDR2 YNFKEQ. The junction had 0 bases not matched to a gene; V was cut back by 2 bases and J by 2 bases. The CDR3 loop spans 14 amino acids. The CDR3 DNA is TGTGCCAGCAGCCAAACAGGGGGCAACACTGAAGCTTTCTTT. It codes for CASSQTGGNTEAFF.

The chain joins TRBV7-9 to TRBJ1-5; D may be TRBD1 (6 bases). The CDR3 has 16 residues. Germline assignment: CDR1 SEHNR and CDR2 FQNEAQ (reference sequence). The V and J ends lost 4 bases and 5 bases respectively, with 18 bases between them. CDR3 bases: TGTGCCAGCAGCTCAAGCTTGGGCAGGGGAGATCAGCCCCAGCATTTT. It specifies CASSSSLGRGDQPQHF.

This sequence joins TRBV11-3 and TRBJ2-5; weak D call: TRBD2 (6 bases). Trimming shortened V by 4 bases and J by 9 bases, and 12 bases separated the two germline ends. The CDR3 is made up of 12 amino acids. Germline loops: CDR1 SGHNT, CDR2 YENEEA. Here the CDR3 DNA reads TGTGCCAGCAGCTCAGAAGGGGAGGCCCAGTACTTC. Protein product: CASSSEGEAQYF.

V is TRBV7-9 and J is TRBJ2-5; D call uncertain. Looked up from germline, CDR1 is SEHNR and CDR2 is FQNEAQ (reference sequence). V gave up 9 bases and J gave up 2 bases, with 16 bases separating them. The CDR3 covers 14 residues. The CDR3 loop is CARYHSRLQETQYF. CDR3 in DNA: TGTGCCAGATACCACAGCCGGTTGCAAGAGACCCAGTACTTC.

V gene TRBV7-9 combines with J gene TRBJ2-2; the match to TRBD2 covers 7 bases. The V and J ends lost 5 bases and 5 bases, in that order; junction bases with no gene match: 8. The CDR3 loop spans 15 amino acids. Looked up from germline, CDR1 is SEHNR and CDR2 is FQNEAQ (reference sequence). The CDR3 DNA reads TGTGCCAGCAGCCCCACGGGGGGTGGGACCGGGGAGCTGTTTTTT. Translating gives CASSPTGGGTGELFF. The variable domain in full, with the rest retrieved from reference TRBV7-9 and TRBJ2-2, is DTGVSQNPRHKITKRGQNVTFRCDPISEHNRLYWYRQTLGQGPEFLTYFQNEAQLEKSRLLSDRFSAERPKGSFSTLEIQRTEQGDSAMYLCASSPTGGGTGELFFGEGSRLTVL.